The following is a T cell receptor (beta chain) sequence with its context. Antigen: not known. Using immunoSEQ multiplex PCR, the repertoire was profiled, and TCRdb retains in-frame clones only, with some absent. The data contain 15,000 to 20,000 clones, more than 85% of them singletons. These data are taken from a study of T cell repertoires in ileal Crohn's disease. After removal of 2 bases from V and 6 bases from J, the junction contained 6 bases not matched to a gene. This CDR3 has 16 amino acids. The germline gives CDR1 MNHEY, CDR2 SVGAGI. Study outcomes and limitations: All patients with clonality above 26.8% had endoscopic recurrence.

This chain uses TRBV6-5 with TRBJ2-1, with 11 positions matching TRBD1. The sequence was collected from an adult with Crohn's disease. Specimen: ileal tissue. The CDR3 sequence is CASSYPDRGPGNEQFF. In DNA, the CDR3 is TGTGCCAGCAGTTACCCGGACAGGGGGCCTGGCAATGAGCAGTTCTTC.